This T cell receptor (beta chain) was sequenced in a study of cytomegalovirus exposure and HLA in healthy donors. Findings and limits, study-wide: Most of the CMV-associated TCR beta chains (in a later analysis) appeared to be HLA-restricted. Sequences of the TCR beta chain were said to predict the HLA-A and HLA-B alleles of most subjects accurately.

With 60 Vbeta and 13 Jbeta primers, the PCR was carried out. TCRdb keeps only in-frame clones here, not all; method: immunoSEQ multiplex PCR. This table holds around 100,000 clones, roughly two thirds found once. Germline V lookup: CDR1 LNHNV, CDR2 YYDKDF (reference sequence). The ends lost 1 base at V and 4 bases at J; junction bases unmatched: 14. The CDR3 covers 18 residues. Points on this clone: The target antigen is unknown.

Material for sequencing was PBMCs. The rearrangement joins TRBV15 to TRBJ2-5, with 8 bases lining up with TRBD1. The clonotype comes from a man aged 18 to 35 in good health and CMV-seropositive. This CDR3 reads CATSRGDAADRGGETQYF. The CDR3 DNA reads TGTGCCACCAGCAGAGGGGACGCCGCCGACAGGGGAGGAGAGACCCAGTACTTC. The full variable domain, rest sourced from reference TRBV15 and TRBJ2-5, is DAMVIQNPRYQVTQFGKPVTLSCSQTLNHNVMYWYQQKSSQAPKLLFHYYDKDFNNEADTPDNFQSRRPNTSFCFLDIRSPGLGDTAMYLCATSRGDAADRGGETQYFGPGTRLLVL.